The 15 T cell receptor beta chains below come from one sample, sequenced in a study of blood T cell repertoires in COVID-19. Profiled with immunoSEQ multiplex PCR; TCRdb holds only in-frame clones, not every one. Found here are about 29,000 clones, around 77% of them singletons; the top ten hold 7.8%. The sequenced sample was peripheral blood. All receptors come from a woman between 70 and 85 years old with active or convalescent COVID-19.

The CDR3 is CSVAGGGETQYF. The CDR3 DNA reads as TGCAGCGTTGCCGGGGGAGGGGAGACCCAGTACTTC. This chain uses TRBV29-1 with TRBJ2-5, with 7 bases that match TRBD2. This CDR3 has 12 amino acids. Losses at the gene ends were 4 bases for V and 5 bases for J; bases not matched to a gene: 4. Germline V lookup: CDR1 SQVTM, CDR2 ANQGSEA.

The chain joins TRBV19 to TRBJ1-2, with 7 positions matching TRBD1. This CDR3 region has 15 residues. From germline, CDR1 is LNHDA and CDR2 SQIVND (reference sequence). V lost 4 bases, J lost 5 bases, and 10 bases stayed unmatched. The CDR3 DNA sequence: TGTGCCAGTAGTAAACAGGGGATTAGCGCGTATGGCTACACCTTC. Encoded protein: CASSKQGISAYGYTF.

The chain uses TRBV5-1 and TRBJ1-6; 9 bases agree with TRBD1. CDR1 SGHRS and CDR2 YFSETQ come from the germline V gene. This CDR3 has 15 residues. V trimming: 1 base; J trimming: 7 bases; junction bases outside the gene matches: 3. The CDR3 reads CASSLRTGANSPLHF. As DNA, the CDR3 is TGCGCCAGCAGCTTGCGGACAGGGGCAAATTCACCCCTCCACTTT.

This clone was seen just once. CDR3 DNA sequence: TGCGCCAGCAGAACAGGGGGTTCCTACAATGAGCAGTTCTTC. It yields the protein CASRTGGSYNEQFF. This chain links TRBV5-1 with TRBJ2-1; 8 bases fit TRBD1. The length of the CDR3 is 14 residues. Trimming cost V 5 bases and J 1 base; bases outside gene matches: 2. Germline assignment: CDR1 SGHRS and CDR2 YFSETQ. Complete variable domain (other parts from reference TRBV5-1 and TRBJ2-1): KAGVTQTPRYLIKTRGQQVTLSCSPISGHRSVSWYQQTPGQGLQFLFEYFSETQRNKGNFPGRFSGRQFSNSRSEMNVSTLELGDSALYLCASRTGGSYNEQFFGPGTRLTVL.

V and J are TRBV28 and TRBJ1-2; TRBD1 aligns across 7 bases. This CDR3 spans 17 amino acids. Germline V gene lookup returns CDR1 MDHEN and CDR2 SYDVKM. The V gene end was trimmed by 3 bases and the J gene end by 4 bases; junction bases not matched to a gene: 14. The CDR3 DNA reads as TGTGCCAGCAGTTTGTCCGGGACAGCCCAGTACGTCTATGGCTACACCTTC. It specifies CASSLSGTAQYVYGYTF.

The V and J genes are TRBV10-2 and TRBJ1-2; tentative D call: TRBD1 (5 bases). Trimming took 4 bases from V and 4 from J, leaving 10 bases between them. Germline values: CDR1 WSHSY, CDR2 SAAADI. CDR3 length equals 13 residues. The DNA of the CDR3 is TGCGCCAGCAGTGCCAGGGAGGGCTATGGCTACACCTTC. This sequence encodes CASSAREGYGYTF.

The chain has TRBV30 and TRBJ1-4; 7 bases fit TRBD1. Per germline, CDR1 GTSNPN and CDR2 SVGIG (reference sequence). CDR3 length equals 13 residues. Trimming removed 3 bases from V and 7 bases from J; junction bases left unmatched: 5. The CDR3 is CAWSVWDSEKLFF. The CDR3, as DNA: TGTGCCTGGAGCGTATGGGACAGTGAAAAACTGTTTTTT.

Concerning this clone itself: Other DNA sequences in the same sample also yield this CDR3. The chain links TRBV4-1 to TRBJ2-7; 15 bases align to TRBD2. Germline V lookup: CDR1 MGHRA, CDR2 YSYEKL. This CDR3 has 16 residues. After removal of 4 bases from V and 6 bases from J, the junction contained 7 bases not matched to a gene. Here the CDR3 DNA reads TGCGCCAGCAGCCCCGGACTAGCGGGAGGGGGTGGCGAGCAGTACTTC. Translated: CASSPGLAGGGGEQYF.

This clone was detected once. This sequence joins TRBV19 and TRBJ2-7; 8 bases line up with TRBD1. Losses at the gene ends were 3 bases for V and 3 bases for J; bases not matched to a gene: 19. CDR1 and CDR2 from the germline V gene are LNHDA and SQIVND (reference sequence). This CDR3 comprises 19 residues. The CDR3 DNA follows: TGTGCCAGTAGTATCCGACAGGGGCGGGGATCCCCAAACCACTACGAGCAGTACTTC. This gives the protein CASSIRQGRGSPNHYEQYF.

The chain uses TRBV9 and TRBJ2-7; a possible D gene is TRBD2 (6 bases). The CDR3 sequence is 15 residues long. Trimming stripped 4 bases from V and 1 base from J, with 15 bases between. Germline V CDR1 and CDR2: SGDLS, YYNGEE. The CDR3 DNA is TGTGCCAGCAGCACCTCGGGTAGCGGTTCCTACGAGCAGTACTTC. It specifies CASSTSGSGSYEQYF.

The genes are TRBV19 and TRBJ2-1; 11 bases fit TRBD2. Looked up from germline, CDR1 is LNHDA and CDR2 is SQIVND (reference sequence). V gave up 5 bases and J gave up 4 bases; unmatched junction bases: 7. This CDR3 region has 16 residues. In DNA, the CDR3 is TGTGCCAGTAGTCTTCTAGCGGGGGGCTTATACAATGAGCAGTTCTTC. Its translation is CASSLLAGGLYNEQFF.

The V and J genes are TRBV2 and TRBJ2-2; D perhaps matches TRBD2 (5 bases). The germline V gene encodes CDR1 SNHLY and CDR2 FYNNEI. V was cut by 5 bases and J by 3 bases, with 13 bases left in between. CDR3 size: 15 residues. The CDR3 DNA is TGTGCCAGCAGTCGGACTCCTACTGACACCGGGGAGCTGTTTTTT. Translated, it gives CASSRTPTDTGELFF.

This clone was seen a single time. The chain links TRBV4-1 to TRBJ1-2; 8 bases align to TRBD1. Germline V gives CDR1 MGHRA, CDR2 YSYEKL. CDR3 length equals 15 residues. Unmatched junction bases numbered 6, after V lost 2 bases and J lost 4 bases. The CDR3 spells CASSQKTTGGYGYTF. CDR3 DNA sequence: TGCGCCAGCAGCCAAAAAACCACAGGGGGCTATGGCTACACCTTC.

The chain has TRBV11-3 and TRBJ2-7; 8 bases fit TRBD2. Germline V gene sequence: CDR1 SGHNT, CDR2 YENEEA. With V trimmed by 2 bases and J by 4 bases, 1 base remained unmatched. This CDR3 contains 13 residues. This CDR3 reads CASSLSGGYEQYF. The CDR3 DNA is TGTGCCAGCAGCTTAAGCGGGGGTTACGAGCAGTACTTC. Variable domain in full (rest from reference TRBV11-3 and TRBJ2-7): EAGVVQSPRYKIIEKKQPVAFWCNPISGHNTLYWYLQNLGQGPELLIRYENEEAVDDSQLPKDRFSAERLKGVDSTLKIQPAELGDSAVYLCASSLSGGYEQYFGPGTRLTVT.

This clone occurred a few times. The V call is TRBV11-3, the J call TRBJ2-3, with D maybe TRBD1 (5 bases). The germline CDR1 and CDR2 sequences are SGHNT and YENEEA. The CDR3 sequence is 14 residues long. Trimming shortened V by 5 bases and J by 0 bases, and 9 bases separated the two germline ends. The CDR3 region has the DNA TGTGCCAGCAGCCCCGGACAAAGCACAGATACGCAGTATTTT. Translation: CASSPGQSTDTQYF.